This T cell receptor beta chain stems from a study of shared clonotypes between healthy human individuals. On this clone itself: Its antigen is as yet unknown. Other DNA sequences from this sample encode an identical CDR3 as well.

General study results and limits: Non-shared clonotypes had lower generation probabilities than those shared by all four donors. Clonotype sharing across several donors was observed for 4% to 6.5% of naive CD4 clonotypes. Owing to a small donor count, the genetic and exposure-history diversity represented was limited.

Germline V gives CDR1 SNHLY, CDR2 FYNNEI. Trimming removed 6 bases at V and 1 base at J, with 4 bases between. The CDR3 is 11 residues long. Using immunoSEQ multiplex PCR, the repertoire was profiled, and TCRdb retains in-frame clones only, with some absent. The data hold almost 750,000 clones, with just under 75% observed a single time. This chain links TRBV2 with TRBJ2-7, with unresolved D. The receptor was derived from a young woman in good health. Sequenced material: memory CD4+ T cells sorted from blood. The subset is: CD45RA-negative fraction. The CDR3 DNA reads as TGTGCCAGCAGGGTTTCCTACGAGCAGTACTTC. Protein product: CASRVSYEQYF.